The 31 T cell receptor beta chains presented below share a single source sample, sequenced in a study of blood T cells in healthy people across ages. Then a second PCR, running about 6 to 12 cycles, was carried out with a sample-barcoded 5' primer and a J-beta primer mix. TCRdb re-derived calls from the 5' RACE reads in MiXCR, one entry per CDR3 protein. The sample records about a million distinct CDR3 sequences, 35% to 45% being singletons. The specimen was blood. The source is a man aged 18 to 30 in good health.

The chain links TRBV12-3 or TRBV12-4 to TRBJ1-2; possibly TRBD1 for D (6 bases). V lost 7 bases, J lost 3 bases, and 15 bases lay in between. This CDR3 spans 14 amino acids. CDR3 sequence: CASKRVGADYGYTF. The DNA for the CDR3 is TGTGCCAGCAAACGAGTGGGGGCCGACTATGGCTACACCTTC.

This clonotype has a single count. The V and J genes are TRBV5-1 and TRBJ2-1; D assignment may be TRBD1 or TRBD2 (6 bases each). Trimming took 4 bases from V and 5 from J, leaving 16 bases between them. CDR1 SGHRS and CDR2 YFSETQ come from the germline V gene. This CDR3 has 15 residues. The CDR3 region is CASSQDSGLNNEQFF. DNA for the CDR3: TGCGCCAGCAGCCAGGACAGCGGGCTTAACAATGAGCAGTTCTTC. Using reference TRBV5-1 and TRBJ2-1 for the parts outside the CDR3, the full variable domain is KAGVTQTPRYLIKTRGQQVTLSCSPISGHRSVSWYQQTPGQGLQFLFEYFSETQRNKGNFPGRFSGRQFSNSRSEMNVSTLELGDSALYLCASSQDSGLNNEQFFGPGTRLTVL.

In this sample, this clonotype turned up once. The gene calls are TRBV7-2 and TRBJ1-4; 9 nucleotides line up with TRBD1. The CDR3 is made up of 16 amino acids. With 5 bases clipped from V and 7 bases from J, the junction kept 11 bases outside the gene matches. Germline assignment: CDR1 SGHTA and CDR2 FQGNSA. CDR3 protein: CASSNNRQGVGEKLFF. CDR3 bases: TGTGCCAGCAGCAACAATAGACAGGGGGTGGGTGAAAAACTGTTTTTT.

The chain employs TRBV21-1 and TRBJ1-1. TRBV21-1 is labeled a pseudogene. The CDR3 runs to 16 residues. The CDR3 here is CASNTLQGRVNTEAFF. The CDR3 DNA reads TGTGCCAGCAACACACTCCAGGGGAGGGTGAACACTGAAGCTTTCTTT.

The chain carries TRBV6-6 and TRBJ1-2; 7 bases match TRBD1. CDR1 and CDR2 (germline): MNHNY, SVGAGI (reference sequence). V was pared by 2 bases and J by 0 bases, with 3 bases of the junction left unmatched. CDR3 size: 15 residues. This CDR3 reads CASSYGQEANYGYTF. CDR3 coding DNA: TGTGCCAGCAGTTACGGACAGGAAGCTAACTATGGCTACACCTTC.

The chain joins TRBV4-3 to TRBJ2-1; 10 positions agree with TRBD2. Germline-derived CDR1 and CDR2 are LGHNA and YSLEER. The CDR3 is made up of 16 amino acids. The V and J ends lost 3 bases and 4 bases, in that order; junction bases with no gene match: 6. In nucleotides, the CDR3 is TGCGCCAGCAGCCAGGCAAGACTAGCGGGTTACAATGAGCAGTTCTTC. Translated: CASSQARLAGYNEQFF.

Worth noting for this clonotype: A much larger clone is a single base away; this may be a read error. The chain links TRBV7-2 to TRBJ2-1; the match to TRBD2 covers 7 bases. The J segment lost 13 bases and the V segment lost 3 bases, leaving 12 bases of the junction unmatched. The CDR3 is made up of 14 amino acids. The germline V gene has CDR1 SGHTA and CDR2 FQGNSA. CDR3 nucleotides: TGTGCCAGCAGCTTGCTAGCGGAATCGGAGACCCAGTTCTTC. It encodes CASSLLAESETQFF.

In regard to this clonotype: This may be a read error: a much more frequent sequence differs by one nucleotide. This sequence joins TRBV28 and TRBJ2-1, with D perhaps TRBD1 (6 bases). CDR3 length: 12 amino acids. Germline V lookup: CDR1 MDHEN, CDR2 SYDVKM. The CDR3 coding sequence is TGTGCCAGCAGTCAACAGGGAAATGCGCAGTTCTTC. Translation: CASSQQGNAQFF.

This clonotype was seen a few times. The chain couples TRBV18 to TRBJ2-3; D not resolved. Germline CDR1 is KGHSH and CDR2 is LQKENI. The CDR3 covers 12 residues. V dropped 3 bases and J dropped 4 bases, with 5 bases sitting between them. The DNA for the CDR3 is TGTGCCAGCTCACCGGACCCAGATACGCAGTATTTT. Translated, it gives CASSPDPDTQYF.

This clonotype has a count of ten or more. The chain has TRBV6-6 and TRBJ2-1, with 8 nucleotides matching TRBD1. The germline CDR1 and CDR2 sequences are MNHNY and SVGAGI (reference sequence). With V trimmed by 7 bases and J by 3 bases, 14 bases remained unmatched. This CDR3 region has 17 residues. Written as DNA, the CDR3 is TGTGCCAGCAACGAACCCGCCCCTGGACAGGGCTACAATGAGCAGTTCTTC. It is translated as CASNEPAPGQGYNEQFF.

The V call is TRBV2, the J call TRBJ1-2, with 9 bases that match TRBD1. This CDR3 has 15 amino acids. V was pared by 1 base and J by 1 base, with 1 base of the junction left unmatched. CDR1 and CDR2 from the germline V gene are SNHLY and FYNNEI. DNA for the CDR3: TGTGCCAGCAGTGAAGTGGACAGGGGTAACTATGGCTACACCTTC. Protein: CASSEVDRGNYGYTF.

Comments on this clonotype: Relative to the germline gene, one junction end is altered; a read error may explain this. The chain carries TRBV6-1 and TRBJ1-2; D unresolved. From germline, CDR1 is MNHNS and CDR2 SASEGT. This CDR3 is built from 15 residues. Written as DNA, the CDR3 is TGTGCCAGCAGCGAAGGTTGCACGGTTGGTTCCGGCTACACCTTC. Translation gives CASSEGCTVGSGYTF.

The V call is TRBV4-1, the J call TRBJ2-1; D unresolved. Germline V gene sequence: CDR1 MGHRA, CDR2 YSYEKL. The CDR3 is 15 amino acids. Trimming cost V 4 bases and J 5 bases, with 15 bases left between them. The CDR3 nucleotides are TGCGCCAGCAGCCCCAATTACCTCGCACACAATGAGCAGTTCTTC. It encodes CASSPNYLAHNEQFF.

The chain couples TRBV15 to TRBJ1-1; the D is unclear. The CDR3 is 14 amino acids. Germline V lookup: CDR1 LNHNV, CDR2 YYDKDF (reference sequence). V lost 0 bases and J 7 bases, leaving 12 bases between the germline ends. The CDR3 protein is CATSRDSPGGEAFF. CDR3 coding DNA: TGTGCCACCAGCAGAGATAGTCCGGGTGGTGAAGCTTTCTTT.

In its sample, this clonotype was seen a few times. This chain uses TRBV13 with TRBJ2-5; TRBD2 matches 8 bases. CDR3 length equals 13 residues. Germline V gene sequence: CDR1 PRHDT, CDR2 FYEKMQ (reference sequence). V shed 4 bases and J 4 bases; nucleotides not matched to a gene: 2. Here the CDR3 DNA reads TGTGCCAGCAGCTCCGGGACTAGAGAGACCCAGTACTTC. It yields the protein CASSSGTRETQYF.

This clonotype has more than one count but fewer than ten. This CDR3 is CATRSDTSNTEAFF. As DNA, the CDR3 is TGTGCCACACGGTCGGACACCTCGAACACTGAAGCTTTCTTT. The chain recombines TRBV6-6 with TRBJ1-1, with TRBD1 as a possible D gene (5 bases). The CDR3 sequence is 14 residues long. Germline V lookup: CDR1 MNHNY, CDR2 SVGAGI (reference sequence). V lost 10 bases and J 1 base, leaving 16 bases between the germline ends.

V usage is TRBV6-2 or TRBV6-3 and J usage is TRBJ1-1; possible D gene TRBD1, 5 bases. Germline CDR1 is MNHEY and CDR2 is SVGEGT. Trimming stripped 2 bases from V and 4 bases from J, with 17 bases between. The CDR3 extends over 16 amino acids. The CDR3 loop is CASSYPKIGGVTEAFF. In nucleotides, the CDR3 is TGTGCCAGCAGTTACCCTAAAATTGGAGGGGTCACTGAAGCTTTCTTT.

V usage is TRBV6-1 and J usage is TRBJ1-5, with D possibly being TRBD1 (5 bases). V lost 5 bases to trimming and J lost 7 bases, with 15 bases between them. The CDR3 runs to 14 residues. Germline V lookup: CDR1 MNHNS, CDR2 SASEGT. Here the CDR3 DNA reads TGTGCCAGCAGTACCCAGGGAGGTTACCAGCCCCAGCATTTT. It codes for CASSTQGGYQPQHF.

V is TRBV4-2 and J is TRBJ1-1; possible D gene TRBD1, 6 bases. The CDR3 has 13 residues. Trimming took off 3 bases at V and 6 bases at J, with 11 bases between the two ends. Germline values: CDR1 LGHNA, CDR2 YNFKEQ. In DNA, the CDR3 is TGTGCCAGCAGCCAGCTCGGGGGCTCTGAAGCTTTCTTT. The encoded protein is CASSQLGGSEAFF.

The chain employs TRBV10-3 and TRBJ2-7; D perhaps matches TRBD1 (6 bases). The germline gives CDR1 ENHRY, CDR2 SYGVKD. The germline V and J ends were trimmed by 5 bases and 4 bases, with 15 bases remaining between them. The CDR3 loop spans 14 amino acids. The CDR3 is CAISPGDTKYEQYF. CDR3 nucleotide sequence: TGTGCCATCAGTCCCGGGGACACCAAATACGAGCAGTACTTC.

This clonotype was counted only a few times. CDR3 region: CASRTAGTRQETQYF. In DNA form, the CDR3 reads TGTGCCAGCAGGACAGCCGGGACTAGGCAAGAGACCCAGTACTTC. The chain has TRBV11-2 and TRBJ2-5, with TRBD2 matching over 8 bases. The CDR3 has 15 amino acids. The germline V gene encodes CDR1 SGHAT and CDR2 FQNNGV. J was trimmed by 2 bases and V by 6 bases; bases with no gene match: 8.

This clonotype came up a few times. The CDR3 loop reads CASSSFRRTVNTEAFF. The CDR3 DNA reads as TGTGCCAGCAGTTCGTTTCGGAGAACCGTGAACACTGAAGCTTTCTTT. The chain is built from TRBV28 and TRBJ1-1; D remains unclear. The CDR3 length is 16 residues. V lost 4 bases and J lost 0, with 15 bases in between. Germline V gene data show CDR1 as MDHEN and CDR2 as SYDVKM. The complete variable domain, with remaining parts taken from reference TRBV28 and TRBJ1-1, reads DVKVTQSSRYLVKRTGEKVFLECVQDMDHENMFWYRQDPGLGLRLIYFSYDVKMKEKGDIPEGYSVSREKKERFSLILESASTNQTSMYLCASSSFRRTVNTEAFFGQGTRLTVV.

Worth noting for this clonotype: The junction and the germline gene differ at one end; a read error may be behind it. The CDR3 DNA reads as TGTGCCCGCAGTTCCCGGGGGACCCAGTACTTC. Translated: CARSSRGTQYF. The V and J genes are TRBV3-1 and TRBJ2-5; a weak D match, TRBD2 (5 bases). Germline values: CDR1 LGHDT, CDR2 YNNKEL (reference sequence). This CDR3 has 11 residues.

The J gene is TRBJ2-2, the V gene TRBV27, with 7 bases lining up with TRBD2. The CDR3 totals 19 residues. Germline lookup yields CDR1 MNHEY and CDR2 SMNVEV (reference sequence). Unmatched junction bases numbered 18, after V lost 3 bases and J lost 5 bases. The CDR3 region is CASSLRSIDSGFRTGELFF. The CDR3, as DNA: TGTGCCAGCAGTTTGAGATCGATAGATAGCGGGTTTAGGACCGGGGAGCTGTTTTTT.

This chain joins TRBV10-3 and TRBJ1-5; 11 nucleotides line up with TRBD1. V dropped 3 bases and J dropped 2; count of bases not matched to a gene: 3. Germline lookup yields CDR1 ENHRY and CDR2 SYGVKD. This CDR3 spans 16 amino acids. The CDR3: CAISDGTGGGNQPQHF. CDR3 DNA sequence: TGTGCCATCAGTGATGGGACAGGGGGAGGCAATCAGCCCCAGCATTTT.

The rearrangement links TRBV16 to TRBJ2-3, with TRBD1 identical over 8 bases. Germline V gene sequence: CDR1 KGHSY, CDR2 FQNENV. The CDR3 is 16 amino acids. With V trimmed by 2 bases and J by 8 bases, 12 bases remained unmatched. The CDR3 DNA follows: TGTGCCAGCAGCCAAGGGTTCGGACAGGGCACGGGTACGCAGTATTTT. Protein sequence: CASSQGFGQGTGTQYF.

The sample holds a few counts of this clonotype. CDR3 sequence reads: CSARQGGGPSTDTQYF. The CDR3 DNA reads TGCAGTGCTAGGCAGGGCGGGGGGCCCTCCACAGATACGCAGTATTTT. V usage is TRBV20-1 and J usage is TRBJ2-3; 8 nucleotides align to TRBD2. Germline-derived CDR1 and CDR2 are DFQATT and SNEGSKA (reference sequence). The CDR3 is 16 amino acids. Losses at the gene ends were 3 bases for V and 2 bases for J; bases not matched to a gene: 10.

Many counts were recorded for this clonotype. The CDR3 loop reads CAISESTRGTRETQYF. In DNA form, the CDR3 reads TGTGCCATCAGTGAGTCGACTCGGGGGACTAGAGAGACCCAGTACTTC. The chain has TRBV10-3 and TRBJ2-5; 8 bases agree with TRBD2. The germline V gene has CDR1 ENHRY and CDR2 SYGVKD. The CDR3 covers 16 residues. After removal of 0 bases from V and 4 bases from J, the junction contained 7 bases not matched to a gene.

There are a few counts of this clonotype. The chain links TRBV6-5 to TRBJ1-1, with TRBD1 identical over 8 bases. V lost 6 bases to trimming and J lost 7 bases; unmatched junction nucleotides: 13. Germline V gene lookup returns CDR1 MNHEY and CDR2 SVGAGI. This CDR3 contains 15 residues. The CDR3 loop is CASRAGQGALLEAFF. DNA for the CDR3: TGTGCCAGCAGGGCAGGACAGGGTGCACTTCTTGAAGCTTTCTTT.

This clonotype was recorded a few times. The chain recombines TRBV27 with TRBJ2-3; D unresolved. The CDR3 spans 14 residues. In germline, CDR1 is MNHEY, CDR2 SMNVEV (reference sequence). The V gene lost 8 bases and the J gene lost 0 bases, with 12 bases spanning the gap. This CDR3 reads CASSRAPSTDTQYF. CDR3 in DNA: TGTGCCAGCTCTCGGGCACCTAGCACAGATACGCAGTATTTT.

This clonotype has just a few counts. The chain carries TRBV4-1 and TRBJ2-7, with D possibly being TRBD2 (6 bases). The CDR3 runs to 13 residues. The germline gives CDR1 MGHRA, CDR2 YSYEKL. Trimming took off 4 bases at V and 7 bases at J, with 14 bases between the two ends. CDR3 region: CASSPQEGFEQYF. In DNA form, the CDR3 reads TGCGCCAGCAGCCCCCAGGAGGGGTTTGAGCAGTACTTC.